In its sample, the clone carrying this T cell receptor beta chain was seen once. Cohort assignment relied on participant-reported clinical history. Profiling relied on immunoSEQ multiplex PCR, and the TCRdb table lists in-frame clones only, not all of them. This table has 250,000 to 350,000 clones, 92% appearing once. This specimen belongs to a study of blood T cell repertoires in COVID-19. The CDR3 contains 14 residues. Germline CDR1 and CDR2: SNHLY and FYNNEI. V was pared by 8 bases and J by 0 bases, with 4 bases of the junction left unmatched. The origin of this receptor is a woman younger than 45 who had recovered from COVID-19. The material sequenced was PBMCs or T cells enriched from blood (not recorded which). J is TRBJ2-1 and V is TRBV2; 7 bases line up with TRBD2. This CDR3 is CASLLASSYNEQFF. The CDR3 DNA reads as TGTGCCAGCCTACTAGCGAGCTCCTACAATGAGCAGTTCTTC.